These T cell receptor beta chains were read from a single sample in a study of cytomegalovirus exposure and HLA in healthy donors. Clones were sequenced by immunoSEQ multiplex PCR, and TCRdb holds only the in-frame ones, with some missing. The data hold about 330,000 clones, with about nine tenths observed a single time. The sequenced material came from PBMCs. The origin of the receptors is a woman in her twenties or thirties in good health and CMV-seropositive. The CDR3 runs from the conserved cysteine through the conserved F or W.

V	CDR3
TRBV4-3	CASSQARANYGYTF
TRBV6-5	CASSYNGAGGGSEQYF
TRBV6-6	CASSYSPAAYGYTF
TRBV7-2	CASSLRWRQGGTEAFF
TRBV4-3	CASSPDSGSNNEQFF
TRBV2	CASKGNSYTDTQYF
TRBV5-6	CASSLFVPLAGVPGGYTF
TRBV4-3	CASSQERGTVYGYTF
TRBV5-4	CASSFRASYEQYF
TRBV5-4	CASSGHSYTDTQYF
TRBV9	CASSVLAGGLSNEQFF
TRBV6-1	CASSVAPGDTGELFF
TRBV7-9	CASSLAVGQRGNQPQHF
TRBV15	CATGNLFTDEQFF
TRBV6-7	CASSYGIRGVNEQFF
TRBV29-1	CSVDWTGSNTGELFF
TRBV2	CASSEVRNTGELFF
TRBV5-1	CASSWGTINNEQFF
TRBV5-1	CASSLGWSSGTTDTQYF
TRBV5-6	CASSLVADYEQYF
TRBV5-4	CASSQGSEQYF
TRBV7-6	CASSFSEKETQYF